One sample yielded the 29 T cell receptor beta chains listed below, sequenced in a study of CD8+CD57+ T cells in acquired aplastic anemia. Using genomic DNA as the template, TCR beta VDJ and CDR3 profiling was carried out. Using its own MiXCR run on the reads, TCRdb lists one record per CDR3 protein. This table holds around 180,000 distinct CDR3 sequences, about 64% found once. Sequencing was carried out using sorted CD4+, CD8+, or CD8+CD57+ T cells (not recorded which) from PBMCs. The receptors originated from a human donor with severe aplastic anemia or a healthy control (not recorded which).

There are many counts of this clonotype. V usage is TRBV11-2 and J usage is TRBJ2-4, with unresolved D. Germline V CDR1 and CDR2: SGHAT, FQNNGV. The V and J ends lost 5 bases and 1 base respectively, with 9 bases between them. The CDR3 covers 14 residues. In nucleotides, the CDR3 is TGTGCCAGCAGCGGCGACAATGCCAAAAACATTCAGTACTTC. It is translated as CASSGDNAKNIQYF.

V gene TRBV19 combines with J gene TRBJ2-7; D possibly corresponds to TRBD1 (7 bases). This CDR3 contains 15 residues. CDR1 is LNHDA and CDR2 is SQIVND in the germline V gene (reference sequence). V gave up 5 bases and J gave up 1 base, with 15 bases separating them. The chain's CDR3 is CASSLAQGGSYEQYF. The CDR3 DNA reads as TGTGCCAGTAGTCTGGCGCAGGGGGGTTCCTACGAGCAGTACTTC.

In its sample, this clonotype was seen many times. The genes are TRBV5-6 and TRBJ2-7; 10 positions agree with TRBD1. With V trimmed by 0 bases and J by 4 bases, 10 bases remained unmatched. Germline lookup yields CDR1 SGHDT and CDR2 YYEEEE. This CDR3 region has 17 residues. The CDR3 loop reads CASSLGLGQGSLYEQYF. The CDR3 region has the DNA TGTGCCAGCAGCTTGGGCTTGGGACAGGGGTCTTTGTACGAGCAGTACTTC. Combining the CDR3 with reference TRBV5-6 and TRBJ2-7 gives the whole variable domain DAGVTQSPTHLIKTRGQQVTLRCSPKSGHDTVSWYQQALGQGPQFIFQYYEEEERQRGNFPDRFSGHQFPNYSSELNVNALLLGDSALYLCASSLGLGQGSLYEQYFGPGTRLTVT.

The chain carries TRBV5-4 and TRBJ2-7; 8 nucleotides match TRBD2. Germline V gives CDR1 SGHNT, CDR2 YYREEE (reference sequence). The CDR3 is 15 amino acids. V trimming: 2 bases; J trimming: 3 bases; junction bases outside the gene matches: 7. The CDR3 DNA sequence: TGTGCCAGCAGCTTTTCCAGCGGGGGCCGCTACGAGCAGTACTTC. Amino acid sequence: CASSFSSGGRYEQYF.

The count of this clonotype is one. Mismatch with germline at one junction end may stem from a read error. The chain carries TRBV19 and TRBJ2-2; no definite D call. Germline lookup yields CDR1 LNHDA and CDR2 SQIVND (reference sequence). This CDR3 has 14 amino acids. The CDR3 nucleotides are TGTGCCAGTAGTATTTGGGTGCACACCAGGGAGCTGTTTTTT. Translation: CASSIWVHTRELFF.

The chain combines TRBV9 with TRBJ2-2; D may be TRBD2 (5 bases). The CDR3 contains 14 residues. Per germline, CDR1 SGDLS and CDR2 YYNGEE. V gave up 0 bases and J gave up 3 bases, with 6 bases separating them. The CDR3 bases are TGTGCCAGCAGCGTAGGAGGGTACACCGGGGAGCTGTTTTTT. It codes for CASSVGGYTGELFF.

This clonotype has just a few counts. J is TRBJ2-1 and V is TRBV7-3; D is possibly TRBD2 (7 bases). The CDR3 has 14 residues. In germline, CDR1 is SGHTA, CDR2 FQGTGA. V was cut by 6 bases and J by 5 bases, with 14 bases left in between. The CDR3 reads CASSRRGGNNEQFF. CDR3 sequence (DNA): TGTGCCAGCAGTCGTAGGGGGGGCAACAATGAGCAGTTCTTC.

This clonotype has only one observation. The chain recombines TRBV12-3 or TRBV12-4 with TRBJ2-3; no clear D gene. Between the trimmed V and J ends, which lost 3 bases and 4 bases, there was a span of 14 bases. CDR3 size: 15 residues. CDR3 residues: CASSFGAVYPDTQYF. Here the CDR3 DNA reads TGTGCCAGCAGTTTCGGAGCTGTCTACCCAGATACGCAGTATTTT.

Remarks on this clonotype: Relative to the germline gene, one junction end is altered; a read error may explain this. The rearrangement uses TRBV7-7 and TRBJ2-5, with D possibly TRBD2 on 6 matching bases. The germline V gene encodes CDR1 SSHAT and CDR2 FNYEAQ (reference sequence). CDR3 length: 17 amino acids. The CDR3 here is CASSSSGIGGTGETQYF. DNA for the CDR3: TGTGCTAGCAGCTCCTCAGGGATCGGGGGAACGGGAGAGACCCAGTACTTC.

This chain joins TRBV20-1 and TRBJ2-5; D not resolved. The germline V gene has CDR1 DFQATT and CDR2 SNEGSKA (reference sequence). This CDR3 contains 13 residues. The ends were cut back, 6 bases at V and 0 bases at J, with 11 bases in the middle. CDR3 sequence (DNA): TGCAGTGCCGAAGGACGGGACCAAGAGACCCAGTACTTC. As protein: CSAEGRDQETQYF.

This clonotype came up a few times. The V and J genes are TRBV20-1 and TRBJ1-5; 8 positions agree with TRBD1. Germline V CDR1 and CDR2: DFQATT, SNEGSKA (reference sequence). The CDR3 totals 15 residues. Unmatched junction bases numbered 9, after V lost 1 base and J lost 7 bases. The CDR3 loop is CSARADREYEQPQHF. The CDR3 DNA sequence: TGCAGTGCTAGAGCGGACAGGGAATACGAGCAGCCCCAGCATTTT.

The CDR3 loop reads CATRGAGNEQFF. The CDR3 DNA reads TGTGCCACCCGGGGGGCAGGGAATGAGCAGTTCTTC. The rearrangement uses TRBV24-1 and TRBJ2-1, with D perhaps matching TRBD2 (7 bases). V was cut by 9 bases and J by 7 bases, with 12 bases left in between. The CDR3 is 12 amino acids. The germline V gene has CDR1 KGHDR and CDR2 SFDVKD.

This rearrangement joins TRBV7-8 to TRBJ2-6; 14 bases are a match to TRBD2. The CDR3 has 18 amino acids. Germline V gene data show CDR1 as SGHVS and CDR2 as FQNEAQ. Trimming removed 5 bases from V and 5 bases from J; junction bases left unmatched: 8. The CDR3 bases are TGTGCCAGCAGCCCCACCGGGACTAGCGGGGGCTGGGCCAACGTCCTGACTTTC. This translates into CASSPTGTSGGWANVLTF.

This chain uses TRBV5-1 with TRBJ1-3; D unclear. The germline gives CDR1 SGHRS, CDR2 YFSETQ. The length of the CDR3 is 15 residues. V dropped 0 bases and J dropped 4 bases, with 11 bases sitting between them. This chain's CDR3 is CASSLGGPRGNTIYF. The CDR3 DNA follows: TGCGCCAGCAGCTTGGGAGGGCCCAGGGGAAACACCATATATTTT.

The chain couples TRBV7-6 to TRBJ2-3, with D unclear. The germline CDR1 and CDR2 sequences are SGHVS and FNYEAQ. This CDR3 comprises 12 residues. V shed 8 bases and J shed 4 bases, with 10 bases lying between them. CDR3 bases: TGTGCCAGCCGTGGAGTTTCAGATACGCAGTATTTT. As protein: CASRGVSDTQYF. Based on the CDR3 plus reference TRBV7-6 and TRBJ2-3, the full variable domain is GAGVSQSPRYKVTKRGQDVALRCDPISGHVSLYWYRQALGQGPEFLTYFNYEAQQDKSGLPNDRFSAERPEGSISTLTIQRTEQRDSAMYRCASRGVSDTQYFGPGTRLTVL.

Note on this clonotype: The junction shows a germline mismatch at one end, possibly a read error. The chain joins TRBV6-4 to TRBJ2-3; D is ambiguous. Germline-derived CDR1 and CDR2 are MRHNA and SNTAGT. The CDR3 length is 13 residues. CDR3 DNA sequence: TGTGCCATCAGTGAGGCTAGCACAGATACGCAGTATTTT. Amino acid sequence: CAISEASTDTQYF.

This clonotype was detected a few times. The chain employs TRBV12-3 or TRBV12-4 and TRBJ2-7; no firm D call. V was shortened by 6 bases and J by 0 bases, with 6 bases between the two germline ends. The CDR3 runs to 12 residues. This CDR3 reads CASRLFSYEQYF. The CDR3 nucleotides read TGTGCCAGCAGGCTTTTCTCCTACGAGCAGTACTTC.

The genes are TRBV7-9 and TRBJ2-7; D perhaps matches TRBD2 (6 bases). Trimming shortened V by 8 bases and J by 0 bases, and 8 bases separated the two germline ends. The CDR3 covers 12 residues. Looked up from germline, CDR1 is SEHNR and CDR2 is FQNEAQ (reference sequence). The CDR3 is CASGDFSYEQYF. The CDR3 coding sequence is TGTGCCAGCGGGGACTTCTCCTACGAGCAGTACTTC. The entire variable domain, with the rest obtained from reference TRBV7-9 and TRBJ2-7, is as follows: DTGVSQNPRHKITKRGQNVTFRCDPISEHNRLYWYRQTLGQGPEFLTYFQNEAQLEKSRLLSDRFSAERPKGSFSTLEIQRTEQGDSAMYLCASGDFSYEQYFGPGTRLTVT.

In regard to this clonotype: Germline and junction disagree at one end, which may indicate a read error. The rearrangement links TRBV29-1 to TRBJ2-1; 9 bases fit TRBD2. The CDR3 covers 17 residues. CDR1 and CDR2 (germline): SQVTM, ANQGSEA. Written as DNA, the CDR3 is TGCAGCGTCGAAGGGACTAGCCTGAGTTTTATGTACAATGAGCAGTTCTTC. It yields the protein CSVEGTSLSFMYNEQFF.

V and J are TRBV10-3 and TRBJ1-5; D is ambiguous. This CDR3 has 12 amino acids. The germline V and J ends were trimmed by 4 bases and 4 bases, with 5 bases remaining between them. CDR1 is ENHRY, CDR2 SYGVKD, per germline. The CDR3 region has the DNA TGTGCCATCAGTGGAAGTAATCAGCCCCAGCATTTT. This gives the protein CAISGSNQPQHF.

This clonotype was seen once. V is TRBV7-2 and J is TRBJ1-6; 7 bases map to TRBD1. The CDR3 runs to 16 residues. Germline V gene lookup returns CDR1 SGHTA and CDR2 FQGNSA. Trimming at V came to 6 bases and at J to 3 bases, leaving 8 bases not matched to a gene. The CDR3 region is CASRSGTANYNSPLHF. CDR3 bases: TGTGCCAGCAGATCCGGGACAGCCAACTATAATTCACCCCTCCACTTT.

This chain uses TRBV6-4 with TRBJ1-5, with a weak D call TRBD1 (6 bases). The CDR3 spans 14 residues. V lost 6 bases, J lost 5 bases, and 14 bases lay in between. CDR1 and CDR2 from the germline V gene are MRHNA and SNTAGT. CDR3 residues: CASRPGTYYQPQHF. The CDR3 DNA reads as TGTGCCAGCAGGCCCGGGACATACTATCAGCCCCAGCATTTT.

This chain's CDR3 is CAIRTGTSNEQFF. In nucleotides, the CDR3 is TGTGCCATCAGAACCGGGACTAGTAATGAGCAGTTCTTC. V usage is TRBV10-3 and J usage is TRBJ2-1, with TRBD2 matching 8 bases. Germline V gene sequence: CDR1 ENHRY, CDR2 SYGVKD. The CDR3 consists of 13 residues. V was clipped by 6 bases and J by 7 bases; unmatched bases: 5.

The chain couples TRBV12-3 or TRBV12-4 to TRBJ1-2; tentatively, D is TRBD1 (5 bases). The CDR3 has 14 residues. Trimming left V 2 bases short and J 6 bases short, with 13 bases between. The CDR3 is CASSLIRGADGYTF. For the CDR3, the DNA is TGTGCCAGCAGTTTAATTAGGGGTGCAGATGGCTACACCTTC.

This chain uses TRBV14 with TRBJ1-1, with D hard to call. The V and J ends lost 0 bases and 5 bases respectively, with 7 bases between them. Germline V CDR1 and CDR2: SGHDN, FVKESK. The CDR3 is made up of 13 amino acids. The CDR3 reads CASSQDRVTEAFF. The CDR3 DNA reads as TGTGCCAGCAGCCAAGACCGGGTTACTGAAGCTTTCTTT.

This clonotype occurred many times. The rearrangement uses TRBV12-5 and TRBJ2-5; the match to TRBD1 covers 7 bases. Trimming took 6 bases from V and 2 from J; bases not matched to a gene: 3. The CDR3 has 13 residues. Germline V gene data show CDR1 as LGHNT and CDR2 as FRNRAP. The chain's CDR3 is CASGSGQQETQYF. Here the CDR3 DNA reads TGTGCTAGTGGCTCGGGACAGCAAGAGACCCAGTACTTC.

The V gene is TRBV7-8, the J gene TRBJ1-1, with a possible D match to TRBD1 (6 bases). Trimming cost V 5 bases and J 0 bases, with 19 bases left between them. Per germline, CDR1 SGHVS and CDR2 FQNEAQ. The CDR3 contains 17 residues. This CDR3 reads CASSRGGRRGMNTEAFF. The CDR3 DNA follows: TGTGCCAGCAGCCGGGGGGGCAGGAGAGGAATGAACACTGAAGCTTTCTTT.

This clonotype was picked up a small number of times. The CDR3 nucleotides read TGTGCCAGCAGCTTCGACAGGACCTATGGCTACACCTTC. Translation: CASSFDRTYGYTF. The chain couples TRBV7-8 to TRBJ1-2; possibly TRBD1 for D (6 bases). V was cut by 3 bases and J by 4 bases, with 9 bases left in between. This CDR3 comprises 13 residues. The germline gives CDR1 SGHVS, CDR2 FQNEAQ.

This clonotype has only one observation. A read error may account for a junction end that differs from germline. The chain carries TRBV12-3 or TRBV12-4 and TRBJ2-1, with D perhaps TRBD1 (6 bases). CDR3 length equals 12 residues. The CDR3 DNA reads as TGTGCCAGCAGGTTAGGGGGCAATGAGCAGTTCTTC. It encodes CASRLGGNEQFF.